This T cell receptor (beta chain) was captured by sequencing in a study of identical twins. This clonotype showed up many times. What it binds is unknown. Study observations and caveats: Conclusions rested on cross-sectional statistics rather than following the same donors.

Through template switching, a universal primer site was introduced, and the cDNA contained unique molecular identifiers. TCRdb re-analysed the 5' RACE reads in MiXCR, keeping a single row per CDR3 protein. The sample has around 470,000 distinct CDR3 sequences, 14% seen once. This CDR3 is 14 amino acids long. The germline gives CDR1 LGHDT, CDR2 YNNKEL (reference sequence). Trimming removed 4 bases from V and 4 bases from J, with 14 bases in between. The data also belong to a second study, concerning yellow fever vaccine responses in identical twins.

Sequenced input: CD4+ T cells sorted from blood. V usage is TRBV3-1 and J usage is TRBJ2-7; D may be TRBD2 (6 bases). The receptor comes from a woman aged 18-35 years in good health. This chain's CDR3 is CASSRDSSLYEQYF. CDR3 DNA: TGTGCCAGCAGCCGGGACTCAAGTTTATACGAGCAGTACTTC.